This TCR beta chain is from a study of CD8 T cells in ankylosing spondylitis (dated by TCRdb to about 2017). About the study as a whole: The study set out to find disease-linked TCR variants by profiling T cell receptor beta repertoires in ankylosing spondylitis patients and healthy donors. Peripheral blood was sampled, and synovial fluid was also collected from ankylosing spondylitis patients. The full study cohort comprised 20 to 30 ankylosing spondylitis patients and over a hundred healthy donors. Broader findings and caveats from the paper: Some motif variants had previously been reported in the synovial fluid and blood of reactive arthritis patients, which suggests shared mechanisms of disease initiation. Blood from ankylosing spondylitis patients appeared to be characterized by a TCR beta motif composed of about eight highly homologous amino acid variants. A CD8+ phenotype was shown by the disease-linked clones, which were found at relatively low frequencies in peripheral blood. Significant enrichment of the disease-linked clones was reported in matched synovial fluid samples from ankylosing spondylitis patients.

In this sample, this clonotype turned up many times. The antigen it binds to is not known. Base qualities are not provided; no much larger clone lies one nucleotide away. Sequenced on an Illumina HiSeq 2500. Quantitative 5'-RACE with molecular barcodes was used to prepare TCR beta libraries. Per the original workflow: A new computational method based on a probabilistic model of VDJ rearrangement was used to identify disease-linked TCR variants. TCRdb reworked the public reads: Q25 trimming with fastp, MiXCR clone assembly, productive beta chains retained. All rows with the same CDR3 protein become a single entry with the most common DNA and genes. None of the V and J calls come from the authors' own analysis; TCRdb made them. The sample records 200,000 to 300,000 distinct CDR3 sequences, 10% of which are singletons. The ten largest clonotypes hold 2.6% of the sample. Unmatched junction bases come to 0, with V trimmed by 1 base and J by 6 bases. Taken from the germline V gene, the CDR1 and CDR2 loops are MNHNS and SASEGT. The CDR3 runs 14 residues from the cysteine to the phenylalanine. Just the 42-base CDR3 DNA is kept, in frame starting at base 1.

The chain uses TRBV6-1 and TRBJ2-2, and 9 junction bases match TRBD2. The sequence came from a male donor with ankylosing spondylitis or in good health (not recorded which). Sequencing was carried out using blood, either unsorted or a sorted T cell fraction (not recorded which). The nucleotide sequence reads as follows: TGTGCCAGCAGTGAAGGCGGGAGGGCCGGGGAGCTGTTTTTT. It codes for CASSEGGRAGELFF.